This T cell receptor (beta chain) was profiled in a study of cytomegalovirus exposure and HLA in healthy donors. PCR was performed using 60 Vbeta and 13 Jbeta primers. The protocol was immunoSEQ multiplex PCR, while the TCRdb copy is restricted to in-frame clones and leaves out a portion. The sample yields 180,000 or so clones, 80% to 90% seen once. The sample taken for sequencing was PBMCs. The TCR sequence derives from a man between 18 and 29 years old in good health and CMV-seropositive.

The CDR3, as DNA: TGTGCCAGCAGCTTAGGCCCCTTTTGGACAGAAACTGATCCGGAGACCCAGTACTTC. Its translation is CASSLGPFWTETDPETQYF. The V call is TRBV13, the J call TRBJ2-5; tentatively, D is TRBD1 (6 bases). Germline assignment: CDR1 PRHDT and CDR2 FYEKMQ (reference sequence). Between the trimmed V and J ends, which lost 0 bases and 5 bases, there was a span of 25 bases. The CDR3 sequence is 19 residues long.